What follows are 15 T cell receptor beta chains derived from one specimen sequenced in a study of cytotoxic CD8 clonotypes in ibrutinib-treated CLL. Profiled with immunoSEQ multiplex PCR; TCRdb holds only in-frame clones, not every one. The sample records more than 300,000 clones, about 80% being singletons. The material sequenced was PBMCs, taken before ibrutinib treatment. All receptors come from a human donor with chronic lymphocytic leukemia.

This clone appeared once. CDR3 nucleotides: TGTGCCAGCAGTCAAATGGACAGGATCTATGGCTACACCTTC. Translating gives CASSQMDRIYGYTF. The chain employs TRBV7-9 and TRBJ1-2; 7 bases line up with TRBD1. Trimming removed 6 bases from V and 4 bases from J; junction bases left unmatched: 8. In germline, CDR1 is SEHNR, CDR2 FQNEAQ (reference sequence). This CDR3 region has 14 residues.

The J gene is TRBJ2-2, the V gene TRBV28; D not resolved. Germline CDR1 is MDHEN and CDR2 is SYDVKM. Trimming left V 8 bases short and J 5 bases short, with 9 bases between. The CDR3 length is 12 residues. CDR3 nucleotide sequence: TGTGCCAGCTCGGTCAGGACCGGGGAGCTGTTTTTT. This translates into CASSVRTGELFF.

CDR3 sequence (DNA): TGTGCCAGCAGTACACCAGGGACTAGCGGGAGAGGGGATGAGCAGTTCTTC. Encoded protein: CASSTPGTSGRGDEQFF. V and J are TRBV27 and TRBJ2-1; 14 bases map to TRBD2. CDR1 MNHEY and CDR2 SMNVEV come from the germline V gene (reference sequence). This CDR3 spans 17 amino acids. V lost 5 bases, J lost 8 bases, and 11 bases stayed unmatched.

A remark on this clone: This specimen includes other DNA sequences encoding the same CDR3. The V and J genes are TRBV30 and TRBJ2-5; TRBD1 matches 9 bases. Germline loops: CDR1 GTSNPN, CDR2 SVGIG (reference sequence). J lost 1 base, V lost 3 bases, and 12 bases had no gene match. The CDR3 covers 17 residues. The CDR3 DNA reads TGTGCCTGGAGGGGGGGGACAGGGAGGCACCCCCAAGAGACCCAGTACTTC. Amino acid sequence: CAWRGGTGRHPQETQYF. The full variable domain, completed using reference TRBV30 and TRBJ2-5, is SQTIHQWPATLVQPVGSPLSLECTVEGTSNPNLYWYRQAAGRGLQLLFYSVGIGQISSEVPQNLSASRPQDRQFILSSKKLLLSDSGFYLCAWRGGTGRHPQETQYFGPGTRLLVL.

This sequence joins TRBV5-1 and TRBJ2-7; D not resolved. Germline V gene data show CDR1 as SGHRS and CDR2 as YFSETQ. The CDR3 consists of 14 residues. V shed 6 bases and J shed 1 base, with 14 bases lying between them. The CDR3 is CASKLGYQSYEQYF. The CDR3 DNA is TGCGCCAGCAAATTGGGATATCAATCCTACGAGCAGTACTTC.

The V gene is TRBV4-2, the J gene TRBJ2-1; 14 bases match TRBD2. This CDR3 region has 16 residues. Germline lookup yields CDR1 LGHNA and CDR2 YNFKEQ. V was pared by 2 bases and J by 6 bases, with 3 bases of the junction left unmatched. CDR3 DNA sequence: TGTGCCAGCAGCCAACCGACTAGCGGGAGGGTCAATGAGCAGTTCTTC. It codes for CASSQPTSGRVNEQFF.

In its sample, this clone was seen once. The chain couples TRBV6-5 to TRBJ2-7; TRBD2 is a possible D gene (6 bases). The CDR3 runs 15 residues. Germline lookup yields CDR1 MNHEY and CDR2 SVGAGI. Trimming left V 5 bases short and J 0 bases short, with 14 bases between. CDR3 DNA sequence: TGTGCCAGCAGTACTCCGACTAGAGGCTCCTACGAGCAGTACTTC. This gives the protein CASSTPTRGSYEQYF.

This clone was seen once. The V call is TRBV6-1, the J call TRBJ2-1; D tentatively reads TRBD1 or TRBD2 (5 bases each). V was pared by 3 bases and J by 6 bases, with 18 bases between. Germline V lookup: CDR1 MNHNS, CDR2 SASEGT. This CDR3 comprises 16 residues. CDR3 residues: CASSDIRDQGSNEQFF. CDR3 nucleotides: TGTGCCAGCAGTGATATTAGGGACCAAGGAAGCAATGAGCAGTTCTTC.

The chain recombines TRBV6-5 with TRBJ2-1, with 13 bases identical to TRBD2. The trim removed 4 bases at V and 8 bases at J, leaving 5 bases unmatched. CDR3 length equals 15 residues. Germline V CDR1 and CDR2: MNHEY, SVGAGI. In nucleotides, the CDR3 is TGTGCCAGCAGTTCACGGACTAGCGGGAGCTATGAGCAGTTCTTC. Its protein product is CASSSRTSGSYEQFF.

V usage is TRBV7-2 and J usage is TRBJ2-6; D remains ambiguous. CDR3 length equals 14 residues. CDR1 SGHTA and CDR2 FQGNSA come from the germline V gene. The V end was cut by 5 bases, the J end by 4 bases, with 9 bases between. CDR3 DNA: TGTGCCAGCAGCCCTAACCGGGGGGCCAACGTCCTGACTTTC. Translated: CASSPNRGANVLTF. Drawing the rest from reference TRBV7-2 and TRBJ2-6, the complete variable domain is GAGVSQSPSNKVTEKGKDVELRCDPISGHTALYWYRQSLGQGLEFLIYFQGNSAPDKSGLPSDRFSAERTGGSVSTLTIQRTQQEDSAVYLCASSPNRGANVLTFGAGSRLTVL.

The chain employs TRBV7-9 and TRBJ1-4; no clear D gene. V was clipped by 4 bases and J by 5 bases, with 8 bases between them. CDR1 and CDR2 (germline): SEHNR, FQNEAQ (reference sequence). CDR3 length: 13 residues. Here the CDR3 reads CASSSDVNEKLFF. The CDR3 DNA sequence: TGTGCCAGCAGCTCTGATGTAAATGAAAAACTGTTTTTT.

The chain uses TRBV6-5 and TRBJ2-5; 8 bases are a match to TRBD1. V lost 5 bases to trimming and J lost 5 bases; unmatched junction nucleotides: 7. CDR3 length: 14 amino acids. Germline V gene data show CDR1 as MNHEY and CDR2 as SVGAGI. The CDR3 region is CASSEGQGGETQYF. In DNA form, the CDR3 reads TGTGCCAGCAGTGAAGGACAGGGCGGCGAGACCCAGTACTTC.

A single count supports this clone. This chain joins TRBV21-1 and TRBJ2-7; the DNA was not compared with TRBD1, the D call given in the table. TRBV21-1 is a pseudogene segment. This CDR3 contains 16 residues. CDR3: CASSKAGTGGSYEQYF. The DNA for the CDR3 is TGTGCCAGCAGCAAAGCGGGGACAGGGGGGTCGTACGAGCAGTACTTC.

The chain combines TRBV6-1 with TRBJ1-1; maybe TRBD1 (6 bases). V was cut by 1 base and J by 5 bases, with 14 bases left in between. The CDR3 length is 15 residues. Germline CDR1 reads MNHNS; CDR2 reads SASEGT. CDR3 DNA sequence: TGTGCCAGCAGTGAAGTGGCAGGGGAGGGAACTGAAGCTTTCTTT. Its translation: CASSEVAGEGTEAFF.

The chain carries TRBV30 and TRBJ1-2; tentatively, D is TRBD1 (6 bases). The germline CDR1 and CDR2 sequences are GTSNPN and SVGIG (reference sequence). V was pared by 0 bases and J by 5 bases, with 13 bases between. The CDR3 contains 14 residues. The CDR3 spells CAWSVRRGEYGYTF. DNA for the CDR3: TGTGCCTGGAGTGTACGCAGGGGAGAGTATGGCTACACCTTC. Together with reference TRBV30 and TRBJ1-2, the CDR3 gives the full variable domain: SQTIHQWPATLVQPVGSPLSLECTVEGTSNPNLYWYRQAAGRGLQLLFYSVGIGQISSEVPQNLSASRPQDRQFILSSKKLLLSDSGFYLCAWSVRRGEYGYTFGSGTRLTVV.